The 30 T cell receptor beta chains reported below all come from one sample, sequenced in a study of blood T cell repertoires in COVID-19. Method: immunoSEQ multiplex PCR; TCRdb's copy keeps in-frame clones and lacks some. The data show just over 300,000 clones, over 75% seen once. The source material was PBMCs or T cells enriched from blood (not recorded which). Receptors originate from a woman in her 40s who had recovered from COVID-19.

CDR3 sequence (DNA): TGTGCCAGCAGCATAGGGACAGGGAGCCACCTCTATAATTCACCCCTCCACTTT. This sequence encodes CASSIGTGSHLYNSPLHF. The chain links TRBV7-2 to TRBJ1-6, with 9 nucleotides matching TRBD1. Germline lookup yields CDR1 SGHTA and CDR2 FQGNSA. V dropped 5 bases and J dropped 3; count of bases not matched to a gene: 11. The CDR3 totals 18 residues.

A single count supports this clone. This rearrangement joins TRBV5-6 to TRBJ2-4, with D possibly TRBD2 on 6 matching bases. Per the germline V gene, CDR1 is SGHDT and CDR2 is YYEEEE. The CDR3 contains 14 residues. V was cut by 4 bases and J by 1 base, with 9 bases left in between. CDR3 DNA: TGTGCCAGCAGCATAGGGAGGGCCAAAAACATTCAGTACTTC. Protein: CASSIGRAKNIQYF. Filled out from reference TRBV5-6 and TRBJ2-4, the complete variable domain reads DAGVTQSPTHLIKTRGQQVTLRCSPKSGHDTVSWYQQALGQGPQFIFQYYEEEERQRGNFPDRFSGHQFPNYSSELNVNALLLGDSALYLCASSIGRAKNIQYFGAGTRLSVL.

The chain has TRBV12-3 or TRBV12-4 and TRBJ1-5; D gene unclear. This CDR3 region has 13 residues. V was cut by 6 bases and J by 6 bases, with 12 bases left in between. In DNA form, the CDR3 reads TGTGCCAGCAGATCCTCTTCCGGTCAGCCCCAGCATTTT. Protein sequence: CASRSSSGQPQHF.

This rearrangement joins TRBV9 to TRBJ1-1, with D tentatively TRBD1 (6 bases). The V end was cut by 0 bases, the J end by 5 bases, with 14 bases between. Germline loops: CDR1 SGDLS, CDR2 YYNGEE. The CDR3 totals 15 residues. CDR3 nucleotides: TGTGCCAGCAGCGTAGTGGGGGGGGCAAGGACTGAAGCTTTCTTT. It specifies CASSVVGGARTEAFF.

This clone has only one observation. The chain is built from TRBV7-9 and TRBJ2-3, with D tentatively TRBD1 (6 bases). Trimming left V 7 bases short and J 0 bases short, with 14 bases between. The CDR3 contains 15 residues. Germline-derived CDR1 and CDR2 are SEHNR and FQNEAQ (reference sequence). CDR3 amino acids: CASTWGTPSTDTQYF. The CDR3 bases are TGTGCCAGCACCTGGGGGACACCTAGCACAGATACGCAGTATTTT.

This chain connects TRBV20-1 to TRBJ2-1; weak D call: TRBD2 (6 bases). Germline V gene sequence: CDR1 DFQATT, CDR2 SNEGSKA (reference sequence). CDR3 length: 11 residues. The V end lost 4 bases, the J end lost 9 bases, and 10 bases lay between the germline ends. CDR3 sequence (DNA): TGCAGTGCTATAGCGGCCACTGAGCAGTTCTTC. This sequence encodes CSAIAATEQFF.

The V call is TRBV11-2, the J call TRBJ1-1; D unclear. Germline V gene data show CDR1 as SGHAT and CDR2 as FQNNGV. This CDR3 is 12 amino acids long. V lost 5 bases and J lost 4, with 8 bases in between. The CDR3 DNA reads TGTGCCAGCAGCCCCGTTCTCACTGAAGCTTTCTTT. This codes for CASSPVLTEAFF.

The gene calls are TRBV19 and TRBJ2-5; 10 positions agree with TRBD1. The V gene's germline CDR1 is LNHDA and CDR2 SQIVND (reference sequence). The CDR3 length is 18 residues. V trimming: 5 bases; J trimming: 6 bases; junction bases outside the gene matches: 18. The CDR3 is CASSWTGTGALNRQTQYF. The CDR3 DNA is TGTGCCAGTAGTTGGACCGGGACAGGGGCGCTTAACCGACAGACCCAGTACTTC.

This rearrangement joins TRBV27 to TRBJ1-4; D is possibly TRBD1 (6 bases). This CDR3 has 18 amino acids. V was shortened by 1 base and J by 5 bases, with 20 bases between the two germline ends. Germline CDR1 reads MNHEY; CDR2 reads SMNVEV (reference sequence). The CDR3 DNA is TGTGCCAGCAGTTTATATCCGACACTCGACAGGCCAAATGAAAAACTGTTTTTT. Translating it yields CASSLYPTLDRPNEKLFF.

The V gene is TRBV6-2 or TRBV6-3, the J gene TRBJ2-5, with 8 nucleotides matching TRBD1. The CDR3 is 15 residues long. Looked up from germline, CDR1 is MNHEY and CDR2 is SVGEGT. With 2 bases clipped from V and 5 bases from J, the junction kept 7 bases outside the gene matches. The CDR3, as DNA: TGTGCCAGCAGTTACGCGAGGACAGGGAAGGAGACCCAGTACTTC. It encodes CASSYARTGKETQYF.

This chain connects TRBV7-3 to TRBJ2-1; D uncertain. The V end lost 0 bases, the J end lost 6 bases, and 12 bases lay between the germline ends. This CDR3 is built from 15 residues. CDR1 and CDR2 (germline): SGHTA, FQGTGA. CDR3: CASSLTSGFANEQFF. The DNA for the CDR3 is TGTGCCAGCAGCTTAACTTCAGGCTTCGCCAATGAGCAGTTCTTC.

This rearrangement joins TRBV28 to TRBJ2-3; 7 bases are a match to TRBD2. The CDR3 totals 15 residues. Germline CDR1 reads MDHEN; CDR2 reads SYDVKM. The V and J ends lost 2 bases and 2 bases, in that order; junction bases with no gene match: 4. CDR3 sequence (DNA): TGTGCCAGCAGTTTAGCGGGGGTGAACACAGATACGCAGTATTTT. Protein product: CASSLAGVNTDTQYF.

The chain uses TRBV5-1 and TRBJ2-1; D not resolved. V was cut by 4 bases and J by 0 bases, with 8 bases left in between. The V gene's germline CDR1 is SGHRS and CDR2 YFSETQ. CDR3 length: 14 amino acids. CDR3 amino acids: CASSMSSSYNEQFF. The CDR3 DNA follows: TGCGCCAGCAGCATGTCTAGCTCCTACAATGAGCAGTTCTTC. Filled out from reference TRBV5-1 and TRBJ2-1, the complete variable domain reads KAGVTQTPRYLIKTRGQQVTLSCSPISGHRSVSWYQQTPGQGLQFLFEYFSETQRNKGNFPGRFSGRQFSNSRSEMNVSTLELGDSALYLCASSMSSSYNEQFFGPGTRLTVL.

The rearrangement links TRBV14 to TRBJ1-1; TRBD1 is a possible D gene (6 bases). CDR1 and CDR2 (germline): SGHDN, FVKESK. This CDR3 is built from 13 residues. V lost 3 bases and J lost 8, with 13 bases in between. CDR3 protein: CASSHLPGGEAFF. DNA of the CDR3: TGTGCCAGCAGCCACCTCCCGGGGGGCGAAGCTTTCTTT.

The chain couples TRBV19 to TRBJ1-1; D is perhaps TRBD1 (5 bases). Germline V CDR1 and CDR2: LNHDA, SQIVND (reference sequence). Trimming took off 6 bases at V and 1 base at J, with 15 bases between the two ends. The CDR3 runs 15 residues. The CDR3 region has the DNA TGTGCCAGTAGGCCTATCCAGACAGAGAACACTGAAGCTTTCTTT. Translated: CASRPIQTENTEAFF.

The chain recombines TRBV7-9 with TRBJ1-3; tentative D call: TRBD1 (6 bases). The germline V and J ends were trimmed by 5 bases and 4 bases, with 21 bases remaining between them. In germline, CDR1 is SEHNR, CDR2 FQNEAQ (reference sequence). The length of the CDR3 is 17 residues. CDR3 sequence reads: CASSAAWDTLTGNTIYF. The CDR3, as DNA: TGTGCCAGCAGCGCGGCCTGGGACACCCTCACGGGAAACACCATATATTTT.

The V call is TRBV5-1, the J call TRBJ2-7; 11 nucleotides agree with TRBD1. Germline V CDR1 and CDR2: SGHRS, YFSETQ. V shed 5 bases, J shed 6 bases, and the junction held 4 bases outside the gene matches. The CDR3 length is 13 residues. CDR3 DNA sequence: TGCGCCAGCAGACGGACAGGGGGCGGCGAGCAGTACTTC. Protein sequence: CASRRTGGGEQYF.

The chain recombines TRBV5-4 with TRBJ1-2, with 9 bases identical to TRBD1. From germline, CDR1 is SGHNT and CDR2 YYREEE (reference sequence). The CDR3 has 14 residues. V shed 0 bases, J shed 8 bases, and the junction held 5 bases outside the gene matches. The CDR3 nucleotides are TGTGCCAGCAGCTTGGTTGGGACAGGGTACGGCTACACCTTC. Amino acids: CASSLVGTGYGYTF.

CDR3 sequence (DNA): TGTGCCTGGAGTGTGTTTAGCGGGATGGTAGAGACCCAGTACTTC. Amino acids: CAWSVFSGMVETQYF. The chain couples TRBV30 to TRBJ2-5; TRBD2 matches 8 bases. This CDR3 has 15 amino acids. Trimming removed 0 bases from V and 4 bases from J; junction bases left unmatched: 7. Germline CDR1 GTSNPN, CDR2 SVGIG (reference sequence).

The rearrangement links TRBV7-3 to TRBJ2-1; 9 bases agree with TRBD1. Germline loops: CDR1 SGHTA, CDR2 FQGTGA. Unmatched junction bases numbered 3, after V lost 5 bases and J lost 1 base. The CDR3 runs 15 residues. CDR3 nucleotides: TGTGCCAGCAGCACCGGACAGGGGTCCTACAATGAGCAGTTCTTC. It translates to CASSTGQGSYNEQFF.

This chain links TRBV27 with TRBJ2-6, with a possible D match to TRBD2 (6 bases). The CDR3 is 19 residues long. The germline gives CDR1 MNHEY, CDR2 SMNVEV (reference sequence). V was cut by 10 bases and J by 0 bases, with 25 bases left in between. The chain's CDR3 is CATETKSGESPSGANVLTF. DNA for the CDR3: TGTGCCACCGAGACGAAATCGGGGGAATCCCCCTCTGGGGCCAACGTCCTGACTTTC.

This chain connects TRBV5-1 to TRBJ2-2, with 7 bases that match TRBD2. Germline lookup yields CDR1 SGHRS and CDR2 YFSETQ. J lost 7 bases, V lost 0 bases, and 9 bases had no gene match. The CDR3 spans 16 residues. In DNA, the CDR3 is TGCGCCAGCAGCTTGGATGGGGGAGGGCCGATCGGGGAGCTGTTTTTT. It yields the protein CASSLDGGGPIGELFF.

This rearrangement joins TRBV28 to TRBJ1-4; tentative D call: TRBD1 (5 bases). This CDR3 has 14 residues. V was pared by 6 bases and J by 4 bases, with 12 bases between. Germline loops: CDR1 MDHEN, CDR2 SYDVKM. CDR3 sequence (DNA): TGTGCCAGCAGCTTTGACAGCCATAATGAAAAACTGTTTTTT. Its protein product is CASSFDSHNEKLFF.

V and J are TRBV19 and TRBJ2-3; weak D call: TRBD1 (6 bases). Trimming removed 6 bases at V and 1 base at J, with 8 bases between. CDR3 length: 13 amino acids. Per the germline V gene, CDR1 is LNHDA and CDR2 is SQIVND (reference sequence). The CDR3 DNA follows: TGTGCCAGTAGACAGGGTGGCACAGATACGCAGTATTTT. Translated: CASRQGGTDTQYF.

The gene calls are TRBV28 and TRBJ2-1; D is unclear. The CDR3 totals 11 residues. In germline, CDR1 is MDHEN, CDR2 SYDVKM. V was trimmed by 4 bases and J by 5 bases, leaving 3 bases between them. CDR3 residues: CASSSDNEQFF. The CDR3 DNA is TGTGCCAGCAGTTCAGACAATGAGCAGTTCTTC.

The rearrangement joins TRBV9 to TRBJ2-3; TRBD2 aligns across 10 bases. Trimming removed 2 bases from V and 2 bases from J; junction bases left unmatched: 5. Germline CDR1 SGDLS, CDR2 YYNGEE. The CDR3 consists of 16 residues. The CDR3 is CASSVGLADFTDTQYF. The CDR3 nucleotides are TGTGCCAGCAGCGTTGGACTAGCGGACTTCACAGATACGCAGTATTTT.

In nucleotides, the CDR3 is TGTGCCAGCAGTGAATGGGGGGATCAGCCCCAGCATTTT. It is translated as CASSEWGDQPQHF. V gene TRBV2 combines with J gene TRBJ1-5; D is possibly TRBD1 (5 bases). Germline V gene lookup returns CDR1 SNHLY and CDR2 FYNNEI. The length of the CDR3 is 13 residues. With 2 bases removed from V and 5 bases from J, the gap between germline ends came to 7 bases.

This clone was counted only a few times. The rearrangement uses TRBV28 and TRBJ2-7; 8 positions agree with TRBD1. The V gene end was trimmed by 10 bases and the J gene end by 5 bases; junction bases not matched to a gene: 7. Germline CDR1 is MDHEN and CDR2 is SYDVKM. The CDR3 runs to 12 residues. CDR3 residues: CATQQGADEQYF. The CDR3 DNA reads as TGTGCCACTCAGCAGGGGGCGGACGAGCAGTACTTC.

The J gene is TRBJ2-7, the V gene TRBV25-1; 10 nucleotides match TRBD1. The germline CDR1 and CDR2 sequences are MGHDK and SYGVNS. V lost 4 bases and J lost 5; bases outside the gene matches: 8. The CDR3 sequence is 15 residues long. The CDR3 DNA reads TGTGCCAGCAGTGGGGGGACAGGGGTTTACGACGAGCAGTACTTC. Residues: CASSGGTGVYDEQYF.

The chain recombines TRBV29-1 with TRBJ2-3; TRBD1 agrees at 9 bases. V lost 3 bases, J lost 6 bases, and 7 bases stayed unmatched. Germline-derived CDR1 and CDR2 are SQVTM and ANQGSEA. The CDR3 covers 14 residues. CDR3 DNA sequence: TGCAGCGTTGACATAGGGACAGGGACGGATACGCAGTATTTT. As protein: CSVDIGTGTDTQYF.